This TCR beta chain stems from a study of blood T cell repertoires in COVID-19. For the study at large: The study drew acute and convalescent COVID-19 samples from the United States, Italy and Spain. From T cells, B-cell-depleted T cells, or PBMCs came the material, which was cDNA or gDNA.

Authors' data handling: Estimates of nucleated cell counts were drawn from the amplification of reference gene primers. The repertoire was sequenced with immunoSEQ multiplex PCR; TCRdb's copy has only in-frame clones and lacks some. V and J calls and clone size follow that table, whereas D and trimming were derived from the DNA. The sample includes some 30,000 clones, around 82% of them seen just once. Germline V gives CDR1 KGHSY, CDR2 FQNENV. There are 14 residues in the CDR3. Deletions cut 0 bases from V and 5 bases from J, with 11 bases between. The V call is TRBV16, the J call TRBJ2-7; TRBD2 might be the D (5 bases). This sequence originates from a man older than 75 with active COVID-19. Sequences were obtained from peripheral blood. CDR3 DNA: TGTGCCAGCAGCCAATCGCGAGGAGGAAACGAGCAGTACTTC. It encodes CASSQSRGGNEQYF.